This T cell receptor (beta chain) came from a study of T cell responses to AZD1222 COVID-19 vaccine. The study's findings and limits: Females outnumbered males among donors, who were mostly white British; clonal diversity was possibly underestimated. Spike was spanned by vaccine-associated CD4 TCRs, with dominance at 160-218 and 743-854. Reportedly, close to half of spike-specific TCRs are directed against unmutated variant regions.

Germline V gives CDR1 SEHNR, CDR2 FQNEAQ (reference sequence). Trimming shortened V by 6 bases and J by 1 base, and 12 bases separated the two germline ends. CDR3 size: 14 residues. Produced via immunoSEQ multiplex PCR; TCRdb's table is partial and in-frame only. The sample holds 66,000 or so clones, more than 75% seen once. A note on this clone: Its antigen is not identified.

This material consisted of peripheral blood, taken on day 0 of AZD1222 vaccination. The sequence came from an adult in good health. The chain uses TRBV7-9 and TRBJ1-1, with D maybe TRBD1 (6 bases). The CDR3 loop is CASSFQGTNTEAFF. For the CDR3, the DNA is TGTGCCAGCAGTTTCCAGGGGACGAACACTGAAGCTTTCTTT.